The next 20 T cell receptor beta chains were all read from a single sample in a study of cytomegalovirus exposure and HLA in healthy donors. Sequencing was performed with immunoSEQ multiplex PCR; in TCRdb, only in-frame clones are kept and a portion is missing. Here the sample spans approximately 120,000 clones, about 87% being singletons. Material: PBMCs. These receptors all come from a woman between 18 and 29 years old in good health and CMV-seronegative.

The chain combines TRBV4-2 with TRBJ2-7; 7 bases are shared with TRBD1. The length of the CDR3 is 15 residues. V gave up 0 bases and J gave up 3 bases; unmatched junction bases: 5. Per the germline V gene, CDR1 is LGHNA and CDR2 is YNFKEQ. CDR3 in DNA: TGTGCCAGCAGCCAAGACGGGACAGAATTCTACGAGCAGTACTTC. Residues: CASSQDGTEFYEQYF.

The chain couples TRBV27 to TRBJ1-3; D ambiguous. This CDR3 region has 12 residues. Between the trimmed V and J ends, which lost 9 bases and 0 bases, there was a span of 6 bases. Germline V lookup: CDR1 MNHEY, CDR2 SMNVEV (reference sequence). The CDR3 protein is CASSGSGNTIYF. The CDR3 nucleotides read TGTGCCAGTTCGGGCTCTGGAAACACCATATATTTT.

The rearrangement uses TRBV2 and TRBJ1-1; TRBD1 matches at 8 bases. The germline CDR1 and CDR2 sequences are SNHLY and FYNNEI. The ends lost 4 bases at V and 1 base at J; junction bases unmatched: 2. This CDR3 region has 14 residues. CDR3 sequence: CASSVGQGNTEAFF. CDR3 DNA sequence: TGTGCCAGCAGTGTAGGACAGGGGAACACTGAAGCTTTCTTT.

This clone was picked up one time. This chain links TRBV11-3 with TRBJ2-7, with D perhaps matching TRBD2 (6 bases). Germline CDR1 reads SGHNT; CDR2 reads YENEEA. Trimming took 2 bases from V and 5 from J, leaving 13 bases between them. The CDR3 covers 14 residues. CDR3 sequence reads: CASSLNGGGHEQYF. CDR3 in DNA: TGTGCCAGCAGCTTAAACGGGGGTGGCCACGAGCAGTACTTC.

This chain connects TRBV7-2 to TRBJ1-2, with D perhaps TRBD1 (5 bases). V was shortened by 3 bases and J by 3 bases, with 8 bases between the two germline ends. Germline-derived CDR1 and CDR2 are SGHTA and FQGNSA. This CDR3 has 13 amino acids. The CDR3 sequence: CASSFGGDYGYTF. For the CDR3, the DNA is TGTGCCAGCAGCTTCGGGGGGGACTATGGCTACACCTTC.

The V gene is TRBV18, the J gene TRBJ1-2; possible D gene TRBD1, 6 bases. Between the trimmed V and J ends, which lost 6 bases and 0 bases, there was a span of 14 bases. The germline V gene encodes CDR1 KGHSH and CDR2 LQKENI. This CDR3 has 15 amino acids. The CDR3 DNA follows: TGTGCCAGCTCTCCGGAGACAGGACCTAACTATGGCTACACCTTC. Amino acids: CASSPETGPNYGYTF.

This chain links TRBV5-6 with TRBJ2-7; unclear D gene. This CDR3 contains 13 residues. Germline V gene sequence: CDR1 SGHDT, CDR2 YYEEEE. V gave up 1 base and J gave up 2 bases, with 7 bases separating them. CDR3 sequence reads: CASSLYSTYEQYF. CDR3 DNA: TGTGCCAGCAGCTTGTACAGTACCTACGAGCAGTACTTC.

CDR3: CASSIDSWDTRTTGELFF. The CDR3 bases are TGTGCCAGTAGTATAGATAGTTGGGACACGAGAACAACCGGGGAGCTGTTTTTT. The genes are TRBV19 and TRBJ2-2; TRBD1 might be the D (6 bases). Looked up from germline, CDR1 is LNHDA and CDR2 is SQIVND (reference sequence). Trimming removed 0 bases from V and 5 bases from J, with 19 bases in between. The CDR3 extends over 18 amino acids.

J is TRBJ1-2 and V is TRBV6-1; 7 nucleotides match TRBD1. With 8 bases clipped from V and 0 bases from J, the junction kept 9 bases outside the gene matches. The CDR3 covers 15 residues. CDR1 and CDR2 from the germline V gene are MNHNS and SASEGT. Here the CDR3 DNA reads TGTGCCAGCGAACAGGGGTCTTTAGCTAACTATGGCTACACCTTC. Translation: CASEQGSLANYGYTF.

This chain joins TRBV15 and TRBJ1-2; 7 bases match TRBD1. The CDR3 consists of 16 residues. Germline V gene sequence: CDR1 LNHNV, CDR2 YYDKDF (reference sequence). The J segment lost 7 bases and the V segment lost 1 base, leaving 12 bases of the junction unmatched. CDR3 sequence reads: CATSRGGTESVFGYTF. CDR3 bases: TGTGCCACCAGCAGAGGCGGGACAGAGTCTGTGTTTGGCTACACCTTC.

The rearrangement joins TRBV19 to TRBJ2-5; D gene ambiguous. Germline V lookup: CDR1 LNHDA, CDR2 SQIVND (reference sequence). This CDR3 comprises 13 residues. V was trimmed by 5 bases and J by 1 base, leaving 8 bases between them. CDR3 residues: CASSLGLQETQYF. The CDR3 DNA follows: TGTGCCAGTAGTCTAGGTCTCCAAGAGACCCAGTACTTC.

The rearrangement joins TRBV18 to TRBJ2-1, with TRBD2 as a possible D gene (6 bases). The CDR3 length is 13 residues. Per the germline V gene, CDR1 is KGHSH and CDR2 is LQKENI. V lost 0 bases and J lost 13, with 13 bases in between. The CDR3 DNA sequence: TGTGCCAGCTCACCACCGGGAGGCGGGGTCCAGTTCTTC. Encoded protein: CASSPPGGGVQFF.

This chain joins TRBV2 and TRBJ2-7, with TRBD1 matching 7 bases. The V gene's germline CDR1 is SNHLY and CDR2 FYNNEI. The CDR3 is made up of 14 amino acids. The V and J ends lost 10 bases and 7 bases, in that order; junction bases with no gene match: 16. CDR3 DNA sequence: TGTGCCACCACCCTGGGGACAGAGGCGTTAGAGCAGTACTTC. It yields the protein CATTLGTEALEQYF.

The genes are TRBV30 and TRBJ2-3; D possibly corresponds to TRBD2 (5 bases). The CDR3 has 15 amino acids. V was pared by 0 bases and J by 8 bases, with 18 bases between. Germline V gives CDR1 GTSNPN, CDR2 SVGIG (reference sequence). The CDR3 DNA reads TGTGCCTGGAGTGTGAGTGCCTCCCTTCGGGGTACGCAGTATTTT. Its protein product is CAWSVSASLRGTQYF.

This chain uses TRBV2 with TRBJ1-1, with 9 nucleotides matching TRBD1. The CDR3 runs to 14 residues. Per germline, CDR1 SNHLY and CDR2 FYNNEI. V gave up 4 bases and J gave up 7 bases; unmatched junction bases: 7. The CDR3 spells CASSVGQGFGEAFF. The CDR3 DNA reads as TGTGCCAGCAGTGTAGGACAGGGGTTCGGTGAAGCTTTCTTT.

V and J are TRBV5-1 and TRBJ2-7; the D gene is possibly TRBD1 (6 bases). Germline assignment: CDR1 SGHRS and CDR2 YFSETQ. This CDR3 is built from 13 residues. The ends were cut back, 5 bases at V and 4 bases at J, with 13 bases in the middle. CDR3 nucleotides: TGCGCCAGCAGTCCGACTACAGGGTACGAGCAGTACTTC. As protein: CASSPTTGYEQYF.

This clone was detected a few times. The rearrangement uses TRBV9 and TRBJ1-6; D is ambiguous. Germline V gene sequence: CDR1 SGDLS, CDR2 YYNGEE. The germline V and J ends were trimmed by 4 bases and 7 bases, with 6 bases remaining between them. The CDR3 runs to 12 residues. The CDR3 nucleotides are TGTGCCAGCAGCATCATGAATTCACCCCTCCACTTT. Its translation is CASSIMNSPLHF.

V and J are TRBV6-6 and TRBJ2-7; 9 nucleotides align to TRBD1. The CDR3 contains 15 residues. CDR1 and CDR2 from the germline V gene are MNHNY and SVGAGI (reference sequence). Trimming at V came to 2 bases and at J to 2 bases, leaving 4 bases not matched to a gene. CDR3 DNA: TGTGCCAGCAGTTACAGGACAGGGGCCCCCTACGAGCAGTACTTC. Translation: CASSYRTGAPYEQYF.

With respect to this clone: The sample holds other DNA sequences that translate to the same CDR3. CDR3 bases: TGCGCCAGCAGCTTGGGGACAGGGGGCGAGACCCAGTACTTC. This gives the protein CASSLGTGGETQYF. The rearrangement joins TRBV5-1 to TRBJ2-5; 11 nucleotides agree with TRBD1. CDR1 and CDR2 (germline): SGHRS, YFSETQ. This CDR3 region has 14 residues. The V gene end was trimmed by 0 bases and the J gene end by 5 bases; junction bases not matched to a gene: 0.

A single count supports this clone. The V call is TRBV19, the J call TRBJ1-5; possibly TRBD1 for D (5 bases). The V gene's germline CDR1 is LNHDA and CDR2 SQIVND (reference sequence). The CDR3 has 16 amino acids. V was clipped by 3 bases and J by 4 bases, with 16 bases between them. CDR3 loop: CASSMETGGGNQPQHF. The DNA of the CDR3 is TGTGCCAGTAGTATGGAGACCGGGGGGGGAAATCAGCCCCAGCATTTT.